This entry describes one T cell receptor (beta chain). The target antigen is unknown. At one end the junction does not follow the germline gene, possibly because of a read error. The data derive from a study of response to subunit inactivated influenza vaccine. CDR1 and CDR2 (germline): LGHDT, YNNKEL (reference sequence). This CDR3 is 15 amino acids long. Whole-study findings and limits: Few new T cells, the authors suggested, are recruited by each seasonal influenza vaccination.

TCRdb re-derived calls from the RT-PCR reads in MiXCR, one entry per CDR3 protein. The sample carries 650,000 to 700,000 distinct CDR3 sequences, less than 20% recorded once. V usage is TRBV3-1 and J usage is TRBJ2-7; D uncertain. The TCR sequence derives from a man between 45 and 60 years old who received an inactivated influenza vaccine. This sample comprised PBMCs from blood, obtained 11 to 12 days after vaccination. This chain's CDR3 is CASCQEVPFTYEQYF. CDR3 DNA: TGTGCCAGCTGCCAAGAGGTCCCTTTTACATACGAGCAGTACTTC.